This T cell receptor (beta chain) stems from a study of T cells in Graves' hyperthyroidism and ophthalmopathy. The diagnoses drew upon clinical symptoms, serum thyroxine and TRAb, thyroid ultrasound and orbital computed tomography. Concerning this clonotype itself: Germline and junction disagree at one end, which may indicate a read error.

RNA transcripts gave rise to amplified TCR beta CDR3 regions. With the HTBI primer set, the TCR CDR3 went through a first round of RT-PCR. One entry per CDR3 protein, called by TCRdb with MiXCR from the multiplex PCR reads. The table has 300,000 to 400,000 distinct CDR3 sequences, 14% seen once. Material: blood. The TCR originated in a woman aged 30 to 39 with Graves' hyperthyroidism.

CDR3: CSAGDKSYYEQYF. DNA of the CDR3: TGCAGTGCTGGAGATAAATCCTACTACGAGCAGTACTTC. The rearrangement links TRBV20-1 to TRBJ2-7; D gene unclear. In germline, CDR1 is DFQATT, CDR2 SNEGSKA (reference sequence). The CDR3 spans 13 residues.